The next 14 T cell receptor beta chains were all read from a single sample in a study of sequential checkpoint blockade in melanoma. Treatment: randomized to nivolumab then ipilimumab (arm A) or the reverse (arm B). The data were produced by immunoSEQ multiplex PCR, yet TCRdb's version contains in-frame clones alone and is incomplete. The repertoire has under 40,000 clones, nearly 90% of them found once; the top ten carry around 12%. Specimen: CD8+ T cells sorted from blood (inferred from file names), collected from a patient given nivolumab and ipilimumab in sequence. Receptors were obtained from a human donor with melanoma.

The V and J genes are TRBV27 and TRBJ2-1, with D possibly being TRBD2 (6 bases). Germline lookup yields CDR1 MNHEY and CDR2 SMNVEV (reference sequence). The CDR3 extends over 16 amino acids. Trimming took off 5 bases at V and 0 bases at J, with 14 bases between the two ends. As DNA, the CDR3 is TGTGCCAGCAGTCCAACGTACGGGGGCTCCTACAATGAGCAGTTCTTC. This codes for CASSPTYGGSYNEQFF.

The J gene is TRBJ1-1, the V gene TRBV10-3; D uncertain. Between the trimmed V and J ends, which lost 4 bases and 0 bases, there was a span of 12 bases. The CDR3 is 15 residues long. The germline V gene encodes CDR1 ENHRY and CDR2 SYGVKD. The CDR3 spells CAISVKGALNTEAFF. In DNA, the CDR3 is TGTGCCATCAGTGTAAAGGGAGCTCTGAACACTGAAGCTTTCTTT.

The V call is TRBV29-1, the J call TRBJ1-1; D may be TRBD1 (6 bases). Germline CDR1 and CDR2: SQVTM and ANQGSEA. The CDR3 totals 13 residues. In DNA, the CDR3 is TGCATAGTCCGGGACACCTTGAACACTGAAGCTTTCTTT. Protein product: CIVRDTLNTEAFF.

The chain joins TRBV7-8 to TRBJ2-1, with 10 positions matching TRBD2. V trimming: 1 base; J trimming: 7 bases; junction bases outside the gene matches: 7. Looked up from germline, CDR1 is SGHVS and CDR2 is FQNEAQ. The CDR3 contains 16 residues. The CDR3 sequence: CASSLGEASGSNEQFF. The CDR3 DNA reads TGTGCCAGCAGCTTAGGTGAGGCTAGCGGGAGTAATGAGCAGTTCTTC.

This chain links TRBV5-8 with TRBJ2-7; the match to TRBD1 covers 10 bases. The CDR3 is made up of 14 amino acids. Germline V gene lookup returns CDR1 SGHTS and CDR2 YDEGEE. Trimming removed 3 bases from V and 5 bases from J; junction bases left unmatched: 5. Here the CDR3 reads CASSWTGGTDEQYF. The CDR3 bases are TGTGCCAGCAGCTGGACAGGGGGTACTGACGAGCAGTACTTC.

V usage is TRBV7-8 and J usage is TRBJ2-1; tentatively, D is TRBD1 (6 bases). The CDR3 contains 16 residues. Germline lookup yields CDR1 SGHVS and CDR2 FQNEAQ. Trimming removed 1 base at V and 2 bases at J, with 12 bases between. This CDR3 reads CASSLGQGHPYNEQFF. CDR3 bases: TGTGCCAGCAGCTTAGGTCAGGGGCACCCCTACAATGAGCAGTTCTTC.

V usage is TRBV11-2 and J usage is TRBJ2-7, with 8 nucleotides matching TRBD2. The CDR3 is 15 residues long. The ends lost 0 bases at V and 2 bases at J; junction bases unmatched: 3. Germline assignment: CDR1 SGHAT and CDR2 FQNNGV. In nucleotides, the CDR3 is TGTGCCAGCAGCTTAGATCCGGGAGGGCCCTACGAGCAGTACTTC. Translated, it gives CASSLDPGGPYEQYF.

This rearrangement joins TRBV2 to TRBJ2-7; 8 nucleotides align to TRBD2. The CDR3 is made up of 17 amino acids. V shed 0 bases and J 1 base; nucleotides not matched to a gene: 8. Germline assignment: CDR1 SNHLY and CDR2 FYNNEI. CDR3 sequence (DNA): TGTGCCAGCAGTGAAGCACTTCTGGCTAGCGGGTCCTACGAGCAGTACTTC. This sequence encodes CASSEALLASGSYEQYF. The variable domain in full, with the rest retrieved from reference TRBV2 and TRBJ2-7, is EPEVTQTPSHQVTQMGQEVILRCVPISNHLYFYWYRQILGQKVEFLVSFYNNEISEKSEIFDDQFSVERPDGSNFTLKIRSTKLEDSAMYFCASSEALLASGSYEQYFGPGTRLTVT.

The V and J genes are TRBV7-9 and TRBJ2-5; 9 nucleotides agree with TRBD2. V dropped 3 bases and J dropped 1; count of bases not matched to a gene: 3. The germline gives CDR1 SEHNR, CDR2 FQNEAQ (reference sequence). The CDR3 sequence is 15 residues long. CDR3 loop: CASSFSGSFQETQYF. CDR3 DNA: TGTGCCAGCAGCTTTAGCGGGAGCTTCCAAGAGACCCAGTACTTC.

The genes are TRBV7-2 and TRBJ2-7, with D hard to call. This CDR3 is 12 amino acids long. The germline gives CDR1 SGHTA, CDR2 FQGNSA. Trimming removed 4 bases at V and 4 bases at J, with 8 bases between. CDR3 loop: CASSSVNYEQYF. In nucleotides, the CDR3 is TGTGCCAGCAGCTCGGTAAATTACGAGCAGTACTTC.

This chain links TRBV9 with TRBJ2-7; D may be TRBD1 (6 bases). Between the trimmed V and J ends, which lost 0 bases and 2 bases, there was a span of 12 bases. The CDR3 runs to 15 residues. Germline loops: CDR1 SGDLS, CDR2 YYNGEE. The CDR3 reads CASSVDRAETYEQYF. The CDR3 DNA follows: TGTGCCAGCAGCGTAGACAGGGCCGAGACCTACGAGCAGTACTTC.

This clone was counted between two and nine times. The V gene is TRBV14, the J gene TRBJ1-2, with no clear D. Germline-derived CDR1 and CDR2 are SGHDN and FVKESK. The CDR3 contains 15 residues. V lost 0 bases to trimming and J lost 4 bases, with 12 bases between them. The DNA for the CDR3 is TGTGCCAGCAGCCAAGATCCGGAGGGAGTCTATGGCTACACCTTC. This sequence encodes CASSQDPEGVYGYTF.

The rearrangement joins TRBV7-3 to TRBJ2-2; D gene unclear. Germline CDR1 reads SGHTA; CDR2 reads FQGTGA. V lost 7 bases to trimming and J lost 2 bases, with 5 bases between them. The length of the CDR3 is 12 residues. The CDR3 here is CASIGNTGELFF. CDR3 nucleotides: TGTGCCAGCATCGGTAACACCGGGGAGCTGTTTTTT.

The chain is built from TRBV27 and TRBJ2-3; 10 nucleotides match TRBD2. From germline, CDR1 is MNHEY and CDR2 SMNVEV (reference sequence). CDR3 length: 16 residues. Losses at the gene ends were 5 bases for V and 4 bases for J; bases not matched to a gene: 9. The CDR3 DNA sequence: TGTGCCAGCAGTGGCTGGGCTAGCGGGAGATCAGATACGCAGTATTTT. Protein sequence: CASSGWASGRSDTQYF.